This T cell receptor (beta chain) was sequenced in a study of OX40 agonist ivuxolimab in advanced cancers. This CDR3 contains 16 residues. Germline CDR1 is MNHNS and CDR2 is SASEGT. V was clipped by 4 bases and J by 0 bases, with 14 bases between them. Sequencing used immunoSEQ multiplex PCR; TCRdb keeps in-frame clones, though not all of them. This sample has 65,000 to 80,000 clones, with more than 85% found just once. This clone was observed a single time. V and J are TRBV6-1 and TRBJ2-3; D perhaps matches TRBD2 (6 bases). Sequenced material: CD4+ or CD8+ T cells sorted from blood, taken in a trial of the OX40 agonist ivuxolimab. The TCR comes from an adult with an advanced solid tumor such as melanoma, head and neck, liver or kidney cancer. The CDR3 region is CASSVGLSSSTDTQYF. CDR3 DNA sequence: TGTGCCAGCAGTGTAGGACTATCCTCTAGCACAGATACGCAGTATTTT.